Below, 15 T cell receptor beta chains from the same sample are listed, as sequenced in a study of cytomegalovirus exposure and HLA in healthy donors. TCRdb keeps only in-frame clones here, not all; method: immunoSEQ multiplex PCR. The sample includes over 70,000 clones, about 90% of them seen just once. The sequencing sample was made of PBMCs. All receptors derive from a woman younger than 35 in good health and CMV-seropositive.

In this sample, this clone turned up a few times. Just one base apart from a much larger clone, this may be a read error. The V and J genes are TRBV6-1 and TRBJ2-3, with 9 bases lining up with TRBD2. Trimming cost V 1 base and J 1 base; bases outside gene matches: 0. CDR1 is MNHNS, CDR2 SASEGT, per germline. The CDR3 runs 15 residues. CDR3 in amino acids: CASSEVAGGTDTQYF. Written as DNA, the CDR3 is TGTGCCAGCAGTGAAGTAGCGGGGGGCACAGATACGCAGTATTTT.

The rearrangement joins TRBV11-2 to TRBJ2-7; TRBD1 might be the D (6 bases). The V end was cut by 3 bases, the J end by 4 bases, with 10 bases between. The CDR3 is made up of 13 amino acids. CDR1 SGHAT and CDR2 FQNNGV come from the germline V gene. The CDR3 loop reads CASSFRTDYEQYF. The CDR3 DNA is TGTGCCAGCAGCTTCCGGACAGATTACGAGCAGTACTTC.

V is TRBV30 and J is TRBJ2-3, with no clear D. The V and J ends lost 0 bases and 6 bases respectively, with 7 bases between them. Germline V gene sequence: CDR1 GTSNPN, CDR2 SVGIG (reference sequence). CDR3 length: 12 residues. The CDR3 sequence: CAWSVNLDTQYF. CDR3 DNA: TGTGCCTGGAGTGTAAATCTGGATACGCAGTATTTT.

The chain couples TRBV30 to TRBJ1-1; tentative D call: TRBD1 (6 bases). Deletions cut 2 bases from V and 8 bases from J, with 15 bases between. The germline V gene has CDR1 GTSNPN and CDR2 SVGIG (reference sequence). This CDR3 spans 13 amino acids. CDR3 DNA: TGTGCCTGGAGTAGGACGGACAGCCAGGAAGCTTTCTTT. As protein: CAWSRTDSQEAFF.

The chain links TRBV29-1 to TRBJ2-3; no clear D gene. Trimming took off 2 bases at V and 0 bases at J, with 6 bases between the two ends. In germline, CDR1 is SQVTM, CDR2 ANQGSEA. The CDR3 has 13 residues. The CDR3, as DNA: TGCAGCGTTGAAACGGTTAGCACAGATACGCAGTATTTT. It yields the protein CSVETVSTDTQYF.

This chain connects TRBV27 to TRBJ2-1; TRBD2 aligns across 8 bases. V lost 3 bases and J lost 4; bases outside the gene matches: 2. CDR1 is MNHEY, CDR2 SMNVEV, per germline (reference sequence). The CDR3 consists of 14 residues. The chain's CDR3 is CASSFQREYNEQFF. CDR3 sequence (DNA): TGTGCCAGCAGTTTCCAGCGGGAGTACAATGAGCAGTTCTTC.

The gene calls are TRBV27 and TRBJ2-1; D is possibly TRBD2 (6 bases). With 8 bases removed from V and 3 bases from J, the gap between germline ends came to 23 bases. The CDR3 sequence is 17 residues long. Germline V lookup: CDR1 MNHEY, CDR2 SMNVEV (reference sequence). CDR3 sequence (DNA): TGTGCCAGCGGGTTAGCTTGGGGGGACGTGTTCTACAATGAGCAGTTCTTC. The encoded protein is CASGLAWGDVFYNEQFF.

The V and J genes are TRBV5-8 and TRBJ2-4; 7 bases agree with TRBD1. In germline, CDR1 is SGHTS, CDR2 YDEGEE. J lost 0 bases, V lost 3 bases, and 9 bases had no gene match. CDR3 length equals 17 residues. CDR3 bases: TGTGCCAGCAGCTCTAGTACCGGGACAGCAGCCAAAAACATTCAGTACTTC. It yields the protein CASSSSTGTAAKNIQYF. The full variable domain, completed using reference TRBV5-8 and TRBJ2-4, is EAGVTQSPTHLIKTRGQQATLRCSPISGHTSVYWYQQALGLGLQFLLWYDEGEERNRGNFPPRFSGRQFPNYSSELNVNALELEDSALYLCASSSSTGTAAKNIQYFGAGTRLSVL.

In regard to this clone: Within the sample, other DNA sequences also encode this same CDR3. The chain uses TRBV7-9 and TRBJ2-7; 11 positions match TRBD1. The CDR3 consists of 15 residues. The germline gives CDR1 SEHNR, CDR2 FQNEAQ (reference sequence). The V gene end was trimmed by 4 bases and the J gene end by 4 bases; junction bases not matched to a gene: 6. The CDR3 DNA reads as TGTGCCAGCAGCTCACCCAGGGACAGGGGGTACGAGCAGTACTTC. It specifies CASSSPRDRGYEQYF.

This chain links TRBV5-1 with TRBJ1-4; maybe TRBD1 (6 bases). The germline gives CDR1 SGHRS, CDR2 YFSETQ. This CDR3 has 16 residues. V was cut by 0 bases and J by 4 bases, with 13 bases left in between. The CDR3 DNA is TGCGCCAGCAGCTTGGGACAGGAGGCCTTTAATGAAAAACTGTTTTTT. Its translation is CASSLGQEAFNEKLFF.

The V gene is TRBV7-9, the J gene TRBJ2-5; 8 nucleotides agree with TRBD1. Per the germline V gene, CDR1 is SEHNR and CDR2 is FQNEAQ (reference sequence). The J segment lost 4 bases and the V segment lost 5 bases, leaving 9 bases of the junction unmatched. This CDR3 comprises 15 residues. The CDR3 loop reads CASSPRQGFVETQYF. In DNA form, the CDR3 reads TGTGCCAGCAGCCCTCGACAGGGGTTCGTAGAGACCCAGTACTTC.

CDR3 nucleotide sequence: TGTGCCAGCAGCTTGGGAATTCTCCAGGGGTTTAATGAGCAGTTCTTC. This sequence encodes CASSLGILQGFNEQFF. V is TRBV5-6 and J is TRBJ2-1; TRBD1 is a possible D gene (6 bases). This CDR3 contains 16 residues. Germline V gene lookup returns CDR1 SGHDT and CDR2 YYEEEE. Trimming shortened V by 0 bases and J by 7 bases, and 17 bases separated the two germline ends.

Written as DNA, the CDR3 is TGTGCCTGGAGTGGTGTGGGACTAGCGGGCCAAAACATTCAGTACTTC. It translates to CAWSGVGLAGQNIQYF. This chain joins TRBV30 and TRBJ2-4, with TRBD2 matching over 12 bases. The CDR3 is made up of 16 amino acids. Germline V gene sequence: CDR1 GTSNPN, CDR2 SVGIG (reference sequence). V trimming: 1 base; J trimming: 5 bases; junction bases outside the gene matches: 6.

The rearrangement uses TRBV9 and TRBJ2-4, with TRBD2 matching 8 bases. Germline V gene data show CDR1 as SGDLS and CDR2 as YYNGEE. Trimming cost V 3 bases and J 6 bases; bases outside gene matches: 8. This CDR3 is 15 amino acids long. The CDR3 sequence is CASSAQPSGGNIQYF. DNA for the CDR3: TGTGCCAGCAGCGCCCAGCCCAGCGGGGGAAACATTCAGTACTTC.

The chain joins TRBV21-1 to TRBJ1-2; TRBD1 is the table's D call, not checked against the DNA. TRBV21-1 is described as a pseudogene. The CDR3 is 14 amino acids. CDR3 protein: CASSDPDRSGGYTF. The CDR3 region has the DNA TGTGCCAGCAGCGACCCCGACAGGTCCGGCGGCTACACCTTC.